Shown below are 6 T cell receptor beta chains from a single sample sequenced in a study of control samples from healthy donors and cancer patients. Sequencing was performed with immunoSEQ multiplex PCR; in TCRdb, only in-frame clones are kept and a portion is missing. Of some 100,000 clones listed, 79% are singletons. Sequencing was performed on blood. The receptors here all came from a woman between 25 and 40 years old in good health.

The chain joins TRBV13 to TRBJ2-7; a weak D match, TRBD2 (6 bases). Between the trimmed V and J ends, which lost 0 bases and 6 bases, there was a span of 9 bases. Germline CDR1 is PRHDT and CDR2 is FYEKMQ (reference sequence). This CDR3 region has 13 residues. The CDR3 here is CASSLGTRREQYF. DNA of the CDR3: TGTGCCAGCAGCTTAGGGACTAGGCGCGAGCAGTACTTC.

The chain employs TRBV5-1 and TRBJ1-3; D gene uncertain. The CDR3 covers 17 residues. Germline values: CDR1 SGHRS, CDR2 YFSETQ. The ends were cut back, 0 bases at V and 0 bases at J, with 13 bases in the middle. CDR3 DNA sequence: TGCGCCAGCAGCTTGGTTAGACACCGAATCTCTGGAAACACCATATATTTT. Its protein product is CASSLVRHRISGNTIYF.

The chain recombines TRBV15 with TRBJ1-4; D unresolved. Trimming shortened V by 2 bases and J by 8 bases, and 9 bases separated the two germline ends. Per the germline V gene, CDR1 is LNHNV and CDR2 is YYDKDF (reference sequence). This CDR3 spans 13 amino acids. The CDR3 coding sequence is TGTGCCACCAGCAGATCTCTTGGGGAAAAACTGTTTTTT. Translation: CATSRSLGEKLFF.

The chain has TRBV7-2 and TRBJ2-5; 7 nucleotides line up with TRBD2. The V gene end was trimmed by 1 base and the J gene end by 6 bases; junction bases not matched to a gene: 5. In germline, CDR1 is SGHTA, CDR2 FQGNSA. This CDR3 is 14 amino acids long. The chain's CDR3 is CASSLGLAAQTQYF. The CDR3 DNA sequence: TGTGCCAGCAGCTTAGGGCTAGCGGCTCAGACCCAGTACTTC.

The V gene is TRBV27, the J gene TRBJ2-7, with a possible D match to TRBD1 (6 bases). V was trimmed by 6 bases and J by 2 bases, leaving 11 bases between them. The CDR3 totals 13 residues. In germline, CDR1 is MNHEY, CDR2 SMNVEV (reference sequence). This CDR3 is CASSPDRTYEQYF. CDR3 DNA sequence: TGTGCCAGCAGCCCCGACAGGACCTACGAGCAGTACTTC.

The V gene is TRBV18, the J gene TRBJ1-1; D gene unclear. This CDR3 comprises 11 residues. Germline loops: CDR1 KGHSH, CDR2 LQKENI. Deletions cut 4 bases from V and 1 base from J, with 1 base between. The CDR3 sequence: CASSQNTEAFF. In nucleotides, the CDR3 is TGTGCCAGCTCACAGAACACTGAAGCTTTCTTT.